One and the same sample provided the 21 T cell receptor beta chains below, sequenced in a study of T cell responses to AZD1222 COVID-19 vaccine. Assay used: immunoSEQ multiplex PCR; TCRdb lists only in-frame clones, some missing. Of roughly 150,000 clones in the sample, approximately 90% were seen once. The sequencing used peripheral blood, collected 28 days after the second AZD1222 dose. Receptor source: an adult who received the AZD1222 COVID-19 vaccine.

V usage is TRBV20-1 and J usage is TRBJ2-1; no definite D call. Germline CDR1 is DFQATT and CDR2 is SNEGSKA (reference sequence). Trimming pared 3 bases from V and 4 bases from J, leaving 13 bases between. CDR3 size: 14 residues. DNA for the CDR3: TGCAGTGCTAGTAAGTCGAGTATGTACAATGAGCAGTTCTTC. As protein: CSASKSSMYNEQFF.

The CDR3 sequence: CASSMGAQRSNQPQHF. CDR3 in DNA: TGTGCCAGTAGTATGGGAGCGCAGAGGAGCAATCAGCCCCAGCATTTT. The chain couples TRBV19 to TRBJ1-5; D ambiguous. In germline, CDR1 is LNHDA, CDR2 SQIVND (reference sequence). The CDR3 loop spans 16 amino acids. Trimming shortened V by 3 bases and J by 1 base, and 13 bases separated the two germline ends. Full variable domain (outside the CDR3, taken from reference TRBV19 and TRBJ1-5): DGGITQSPKYLFRKEGQNVTLSCEQNLNHDAMYWYRQDPGQGLRLIYYSQIVNDFQKGDIAEGYSVSREKKESFPLTVTSAQKNPTAFYLCASSMGAQRSNQPQHFGDGTRLSIL.

The rearrangement uses TRBV18 and TRBJ2-7; 7 positions match TRBD1. Germline V gene sequence: CDR1 KGHSH, CDR2 LQKENI. The CDR3 length is 17 residues. With V trimmed by 6 bases and J by 3 bases, 17 bases remained unmatched. The CDR3 bases are TGTGCCAGCTCCCCGAAAGACAGGGCGAATATATTCTACGAGCAGTACTTC. Translating it yields CASSPKDRANIFYEQYF.

The genes are TRBV5-1 and TRBJ1-2, with a weak D call TRBD1 (5 bases). Germline V CDR1 and CDR2: SGHRS, YFSETQ. V lost 4 bases and J 4 bases, leaving 11 bases between the germline ends. This CDR3 is 13 amino acids long. CDR3 residues: CASSGGSSYGYTF. DNA for the CDR3: TGCGCCAGCAGCGGGGGGAGCAGCTATGGCTACACCTTC. Full variable domain (rest looked up from reference TRBV5-1 and TRBJ1-2): KAGVTQTPRYLIKTRGQQVTLSCSPISGHRSVSWYQQTPGQGLQFLFEYFSETQRNKGNFPGRFSGRQFSNSRSEMNVSTLELGDSALYLCASSGGSSYGYTFGSGTRLTVV.

The V call is TRBV12-3 or TRBV12-4, the J call TRBJ1-2, with D possibly matching TRBD1 (6 bases). V was shortened by 10 bases and J by 6 bases, with 15 bases between the two germline ends. The CDR3 sequence is 12 residues long. The CDR3 reads CAIEGGLDGYTF. The CDR3 coding sequence is TGTGCCATTGAGGGGGGTTTGGATGGCTACACCTTC.

This chain links TRBV11-2 with TRBJ1-1; D not resolved. Germline loops: CDR1 SGHAT, CDR2 FQNNGV. The CDR3 has 13 residues. V was shortened by 5 bases and J by 9 bases, with 16 bases between the two germline ends. The CDR3 region is CASSKITDAQAFF. The CDR3 bases are TGTGCCAGCAGCAAAATAACCGACGCACAAGCTTTCTTT.

The V gene is TRBV6-5, the J gene TRBJ1-4, with unresolved D. V lost 2 bases to trimming and J lost 8 bases, with 18 bases between them. There are 16 residues in the CDR3. Germline values: CDR1 MNHEY, CDR2 SVGAGI. The CDR3 sequence is CASSYTTTGVSEKLFF. The CDR3 DNA reads TGTGCCAGCAGTTACACTACTACGGGAGTGAGCGAAAAACTGTTTTTT.

The gene calls are TRBV6-5 and TRBJ1-5, with TRBD1 as a possible D gene (5 bases). This CDR3 has 14 residues. V lost 1 base and J lost 4, with 8 bases in between. CDR1 and CDR2 (germline): MNHEY, SVGAGI. The CDR3 DNA follows: TGTGCCAGCAGTTACTACGGGGGGAATCAGCCCCAGCATTTT. Protein product: CASSYYGGNQPQHF.

The CDR3 reads CASSEMVPPRDNEQFF. As DNA, the CDR3 is TGCGCCAGCAGTGAAATGGTCCCTCCGCGGGACAATGAGCAGTTCTTC. The J gene is TRBJ2-1, the V gene TRBV10-1; the D gene is possibly TRBD2 (5 bases). The CDR3 totals 16 residues. Germline V gene sequence: CDR1 WNHNN, CDR2 SYGVQD (reference sequence). The V end lost 3 bases, the J end lost 5 bases, and 17 bases lay between the germline ends.

This clone was detected a few times. The genes are TRBV5-6 and TRBJ1-1; D is undetermined. The CDR3 is 15 amino acids. Trimming left V 1 base short and J 0 bases short, with 10 bases between. Germline CDR1 SGHDT, CDR2 YYEEEE. The CDR3 is CASSLYANMNTEAFF. The DNA for the CDR3 is TGTGCCAGCAGCTTGTATGCCAACATGAACACTGAAGCTTTCTTT.

This clone was seen once. The chain recombines TRBV6-5 with TRBJ2-2; 8 bases map to TRBD1. The germline V gene has CDR1 MNHEY and CDR2 SVGAGI. The CDR3 contains 15 residues. J gave up 5 bases and V 0 bases, and 2 bases lay outside the gene matches. CDR3: CASSYSRQGTGELFF. In DNA form, the CDR3 reads TGTGCCAGCAGTTACTCGAGACAGGGGACCGGGGAGCTGTTTTTT.

V and J are TRBV6-5 and TRBJ1-4, with D possibly being TRBD1 (6 bases). V lost 2 bases and J 6 bases, leaving 10 bases between the germline ends. Germline loops: CDR1 MNHEY, CDR2 SVGAGI. The CDR3 is made up of 14 amino acids. CDR3 region: CASSYTGYDEKLFF. In DNA, the CDR3 is TGTGCCAGCAGTTACACAGGGTACGATGAAAAACTGTTTTTT.

The rearrangement uses TRBV15 and TRBJ2-2; D might be TRBD2 (6 bases). Germline lookup yields CDR1 LNHNV and CDR2 YYDKDF (reference sequence). The V end was cut by 2 bases, the J end by 1 base, with 14 bases between. The CDR3 is 17 residues long. CDR3 loop: CATSRPRGSGNTGELFF. Here the CDR3 DNA reads TGTGCCACCAGCAGACCGCGGGGTAGCGGGAACACCGGGGAGCTGTTTTTT.

This clone was observed a single time. The chain is built from TRBV3-1 (or the pseudogene TRBV3-2) and TRBJ2-7; 13 bases match TRBD2. J was trimmed by 3 bases and V by 1 base; bases with no gene match: 3. The CDR3 sequence is 16 residues long. Germline CDR1 reads LGHDT; CDR2 reads YNNKEL (reference sequence). CDR3 sequence: CASSQGLAGGIYEQYF. The CDR3, as DNA: TGTGCCAGCAGCCAAGGACTAGCGGGGGGTATCTACGAGCAGTACTTC.

The chain couples TRBV7-2 to TRBJ2-1, with D possibly matching TRBD2 (5 bases). Per germline, CDR1 SGHTA and CDR2 FQGNSA. This CDR3 has 15 amino acids. Trimming removed 0 bases from V and 6 bases from J, with 12 bases in between. CDR3 loop: CASSLAWELINEQFF. The CDR3 DNA reads as TGTGCCAGCAGCTTAGCGTGGGAGCTTATCAATGAGCAGTTCTTC. Using reference TRBV7-2 and TRBJ2-1 for the parts outside the CDR3, the full variable domain is GAGVSQSPSNKVTEKGKDVELRCDPISGHTALYWYRQSLGQGLEFLIYFQGNSAPDKSGLPSDRFSAERTGGSVSTLTIQRTQQEDSAVYLCASSLAWELINEQFFGPGTRLTVL.

CDR3 sequence (DNA): TGTGCCAGCAGTGCAGCCCGGGGACTCTCCTACAATGAGCAGTTCTTC. It specifies CASSAARGLSYNEQFF. The chain joins TRBV25-1 to TRBJ2-1; a possible D gene is TRBD2 (6 bases). The germline V gene has CDR1 MGHDK and CDR2 SYGVNS. This CDR3 has 16 amino acids. The ends were cut back, 4 bases at V and 0 bases at J, with 13 bases in the middle.

This chain links TRBV27 with TRBJ2-7, with 10 bases identical to TRBD2. This CDR3 comprises 17 residues. Germline values: CDR1 MNHEY, CDR2 SMNVEV (reference sequence). Trimming removed 2 bases from V and 5 bases from J; junction bases left unmatched: 12. CDR3 DNA sequence: TGTGCCAGCAGTTTACATGCTAGCGGGGGCCCGTTGGACGAGCAGTACTTC. Its translation is CASSLHASGGPLDEQYF.

This sequence joins TRBV19 and TRBJ1-5; weak D call: TRBD1 (6 bases). The CDR3 runs to 16 residues. Trimming removed 5 bases from V and 3 bases from J, with 17 bases in between. Germline V gene sequence: CDR1 LNHDA, CDR2 SQIVND (reference sequence). The CDR3 coding sequence is TGTGCCAGTAGTTCCCACAGGGCCGACTACAATCAGCCCCAGCATTTT. Translated: CASSSHRADYNQPQHF.

The chain links TRBV27 to TRBJ2-7; D possibly matches TRBD1 or TRBD2 (6 bases each). Trimming cost V 5 bases and J 2 bases, with 25 bases left between them. The CDR3 runs to 18 residues. From germline, CDR1 is MNHEY and CDR2 SMNVEV (reference sequence). CDR3 coding DNA: TGTGCCAGCAGTGAATTAACAGGGAGGTTTCGATCAGCCTACGAGCAGTACTTC. Its translation: CASSELTGRFRSAYEQYF.

The chain employs TRBV30 and TRBJ2-6; TRBD2 might be the D (5 bases). The V and J ends lost 6 bases and 2 bases respectively, with 14 bases between them. CDR3 size: 15 residues. Germline loops: CDR1 GTSNPN, CDR2 SVGIG (reference sequence). The CDR3 region has the DNA TGTGCCTGCCGGGATCAGAGGACTGGGGCCAACGTCCTGACTTTC. It encodes CACRDQRTGANVLTF.

V and J are TRBV7-9 and TRBJ1-2; D gene ambiguous. V was shortened by 0 bases and J by 0 bases, with 8 bases between the two germline ends. This CDR3 comprises 15 residues. Germline assignment: CDR1 SEHNR and CDR2 FQNEAQ (reference sequence). CDR3 loop: CASSLAPGSNYGYTF. CDR3 DNA: TGTGCCAGCAGCTTAGCACCAGGATCTAACTATGGCTACACCTTC.